The 18 T cell receptor beta chains reported below all come from one sample, sequenced in a study of blood T cells in healthy people across ages. The authors ran a second PCR of about 7 to 11 cycles using a sample-barcoded 5' primer and a J-beta primer mix. TCRdb fed the 5' RACE reads into MiXCR, producing one record per CDR3 protein. The table records about 760,000 distinct CDR3 sequences, around a quarter of them present only once. This same sample was also part of a study on T cells of mothers and their children.

Sequences were obtained from blood. Receptors originate from a boy aged 5 to 17 in good health.

There are a few counts of this clonotype. The rearrangement links TRBV5-8 to TRBJ1-6; no definite D call. This CDR3 has 16 amino acids. V lost 1 base, J lost 0 bases, and 8 bases lay in between. Germline V gene lookup returns CDR1 SGHTS and CDR2 YDEGEE. CDR3 sequence reads: CASSLRQSSYNSPLHF. In nucleotides, the CDR3 is TGTGCCAGCAGCTTGCGTCAGAGCTCCTATAATTCACCCCTCCACTTT.

This sequence joins TRBV12-3 or TRBV12-4 and TRBJ2-1, with D hard to call. The CDR3 sequence is 15 residues long. V was shortened by 6 bases and J by 0 bases, with 12 bases between the two germline ends. CDR3 protein: CASSPTRSSYNEQFF. The DNA of the CDR3 is TGTGCCAGCAGCCCGACGAGGAGCTCCTACAATGAGCAGTTCTTC.

This chain uses TRBV7-9 with TRBJ2-3, with a tentative D call TRBD2 (5 bases). CDR1 is SEHNR and CDR2 is FQNEAQ in the germline V gene (reference sequence). CDR3 length: 13 residues. Trimming pared 5 bases from V and 6 bases from J, leaving 12 bases between. CDR3 sequence: CASSTEEIDTQYF. In DNA, the CDR3 is TGTGCCAGCAGCACGGAGGAGATTGATACGCAGTATTTT.

This clonotype was seen a handful of times. The J gene is TRBJ2-5, the V gene TRBV5-1; D perhaps matches TRBD2 (7 bases). V was clipped by 4 bases and J by 5 bases, with 18 bases between them. The germline CDR1 and CDR2 sequences are SGHRS and YFSETQ. The CDR3 is 15 amino acids. CDR3 amino acids: CASSARGGGMETQYF. The CDR3 DNA reads TGCGCCAGCAGCGCTAGAGGCGGGGGCATGGAGACCCAGTACTTC.

The CDR3 is CSFRDVSYEQYF. CDR3 in DNA: TGCAGTTTCCGGGACGTATCCTACGAGCAGTACTTC. The chain links TRBV29-1 to TRBJ2-7; perhaps D is TRBD1 or TRBD2 (5 bases each). Germline CDR1 reads SQVTM; CDR2 reads ANQGSEA. The CDR3 consists of 12 residues.

This clonotype has just a few counts. In DNA form, the CDR3 reads TGCAGTGCTAGGGGGCCCGGGAGTTCATGGGAGACCCAGTACTTC. Translating gives CSARGPGSSWETQYF. The chain uses TRBV20-1 and TRBJ2-5, with D possibly matching TRBD2 (6 bases). The CDR3 has 15 residues. V lost 3 bases, J lost 5 bases, and 19 bases lay in between. CDR1 DFQATT and CDR2 SNEGSKA come from the germline V gene (reference sequence).

This clonotype was seen only a few times. V usage is TRBV12-3 or TRBV12-4 and J usage is TRBJ2-5; TRBD1 matches at 7 bases. The trim removed 3 bases at V and 2 bases at J, leaving 3 bases unmatched. The CDR3 covers 14 residues. CDR3 in DNA: TGTGCCAGCAGTTTCGGACAGGCTCAAGAGACCCAGTACTTC. Translated: CASSFGQAQETQYF.

The V gene is TRBV27, the J gene TRBJ1-2; TRBD1 agrees at 7 bases. Germline V CDR1 and CDR2: MNHEY, SMNVEV (reference sequence). CDR3 size: 16 residues. The V and J ends lost 5 bases and 4 bases, in that order; junction bases with no gene match: 13. The CDR3 protein is CASSEGEGGVIYGYTF. CDR3 nucleotide sequence: TGTGCCAGCAGTGAAGGCGAAGGGGGCGTCATCTATGGCTACACCTTC.

Only a few counts were recorded for this clonotype. V usage is TRBV4-1 and J usage is TRBJ1-1; D may be TRBD1 (5 bases). Germline lookup yields CDR1 MGHRA and CDR2 YSYEKL. The CDR3 sequence is 14 residues long. Trimming left V 1 base short and J 6 bases short, with 12 bases between. The CDR3 sequence is CASSQGPRGSEAFF. CDR3 nucleotide sequence: TGCGCCAGCAGCCAAGGGCCCCGGGGGTCTGAAGCTTTCTTT.

The chain combines TRBV4-1 with TRBJ2-1; TRBD2 matches 8 bases. There are 16 residues in the CDR3. V was clipped by 4 bases and J by 10 bases; unmatched bases: 15. Germline CDR1 and CDR2: MGHRA and YSYEKL. CDR3 DNA sequence: TGCGCCAGCAGCCCCGGGGGGGGTCCCTCGAAGGTCGAGCAGTTCTTC. This codes for CASSPGGGPSKVEQFF.

The rearrangement joins TRBV7-9 to TRBJ2-7; no reliable D call. This CDR3 region has 13 residues. The germline V gene has CDR1 SEHNR and CDR2 FQNEAQ (reference sequence). V shed 5 bases and J shed 7 bases, with 15 bases lying between them. CDR3 nucleotides: TGTGCCAGCAGCCCTAGGGTGGCGCGAGAGCAGTACTTC. It translates to CASSPRVAREQYF.

The chain has TRBV7-9 and TRBJ2-7, with 8 bases aligning to TRBD2. V dropped 3 bases and J dropped 2; count of bases not matched to a gene: 9. The germline V gene encodes CDR1 SEHNR and CDR2 FQNEAQ (reference sequence). The CDR3 extends over 16 amino acids. DNA for the CDR3: TGTGCCAGCAGCTTCAGCGGGAGTCCCGCACCCTACGAGCAGTACTTC. Translated, it gives CASSFSGSPAPYEQYF.

The rearrangement links TRBV6-2 or TRBV6-3 to TRBJ2-7; TRBD1 matches at 8 bases. V lost 6 bases to trimming and J lost 5 bases; unmatched junction nucleotides: 12. This CDR3 spans 15 amino acids. Germline CDR1 MNHEY, CDR2 SVGEGT. The CDR3 DNA follows: TGTGCCAGCAGCAACCCTAGACAGGGGCTACACGAGCAGTACTTC. It translates to CASSNPRQGLHEQYF.

V gene TRBV12-3 or TRBV12-4 combines with J gene TRBJ2-3; maybe TRBD2 (6 bases). Deletions cut 6 bases from V and 4 bases from J, with 20 bases between. The CDR3 has 16 amino acids. The CDR3 DNA is TGTGCCAGCAGCCCCCTGGGCGGGGAAAATGCAGATACGCAGTATTTT. Translating gives CASSPLGGENADTQYF.

The CDR3 region is CASTHGDSYEQYF. For the CDR3, the DNA is TGTGCCAGCACCCATGGGGACTCCTACGAGCAGTACTTC. The chain carries TRBV12-3 or TRBV12-4 and TRBJ2-7, with D hard to call. Trimming took off 7 bases at V and 0 bases at J, with 10 bases between the two ends. CDR3 length: 13 amino acids.

This clonotype was detected only once. The chain joins TRBV10-3 to TRBJ2-1; 9 bases align to TRBD2. The CDR3 is 14 amino acids. Trimming cost V 7 bases and J 9 bases; bases outside gene matches: 10. Germline CDR1 and CDR2: ENHRY and SYGVKD. The CDR3 spells CAIKGSGSQVEQFF. The CDR3 bases are TGTGCCATCAAAGGTAGCGGGAGTCAGGTTGAGCAGTTCTTC.

The rearrangement joins TRBV2 to TRBJ2-5; D is unresolved. The CDR3 has 12 residues. Germline V gene lookup returns CDR1 SNHLY and CDR2 FYNNEI. Trimming shortened V by 8 bases and J by 4 bases, and 11 bases separated the two germline ends. The CDR3 reads CASASRAETQYF. CDR3 in DNA: TGTGCCAGCGCGAGCCGAGCAGAGACCCAGTACTTC.

The chain has TRBV29-1 and TRBJ2-5; the D is unclear. V lost 3 bases, J lost 5 bases, and 13 bases lay in between. The CDR3 covers 13 residues. Germline V gene sequence: CDR1 SQVTM, CDR2 ANQGSEA. In DNA form, the CDR3 reads TGCAGCGTTGACGAGGAGTCCTTCGAGACCCAGTACTTC. Its protein is CSVDEESFETQYF.